This TCR beta chain stems from a study of T cells in Graves' hyperthyroidism and ophthalmopathy. Study-level findings and limits: A model of 13 V-J pairs discriminated ophthalmopathy from stable hyperthyroidism. Blood also held most thyroid clonotypes expanded beyond 0.001.

As concerns this clonotype: Its specificity is unknown.

Amplification of TCR beta CDR3 regions used RNA as the template. Initially, a first-round RT-PCR of the TCR CDR3 employed the HTBI primer set. TCRdb re-called the multiplex PCR reads through MiXCR, storing one row per CDR3 protein. The sample holds hundreds of thousands of distinct CDR3 sequences, roughly 46% seen once. From germline, CDR1 is SGHTA and CDR2 FQGTGA. The CDR3 loop spans 14 amino acids. Trimming shortened V by 2 bases and J by 10 bases, and 12 bases separated the two germline ends. Graves' hyperthyroidism qualified as stable when ophthalmopathy did not progress within 18 months. Used for diagnoses were clinical symptoms, serum thyroxine and TRAb, thyroid ultrasound and orbital computed tomography.

This TCR was sampled from a young woman with Graves' hyperthyroidism. Material for sequencing was peripheral blood or thyroid tissue (not recorded which). This chain uses TRBV7-3 with TRBJ1-6; D may be TRBD1 (5 bases). The DNA for the CDR3 is TGTGCCAGCAGCTTAGGGGGGGAACGGTCACCCCTCCACTTT. The encoded protein is CASSLGGERSPLHF.